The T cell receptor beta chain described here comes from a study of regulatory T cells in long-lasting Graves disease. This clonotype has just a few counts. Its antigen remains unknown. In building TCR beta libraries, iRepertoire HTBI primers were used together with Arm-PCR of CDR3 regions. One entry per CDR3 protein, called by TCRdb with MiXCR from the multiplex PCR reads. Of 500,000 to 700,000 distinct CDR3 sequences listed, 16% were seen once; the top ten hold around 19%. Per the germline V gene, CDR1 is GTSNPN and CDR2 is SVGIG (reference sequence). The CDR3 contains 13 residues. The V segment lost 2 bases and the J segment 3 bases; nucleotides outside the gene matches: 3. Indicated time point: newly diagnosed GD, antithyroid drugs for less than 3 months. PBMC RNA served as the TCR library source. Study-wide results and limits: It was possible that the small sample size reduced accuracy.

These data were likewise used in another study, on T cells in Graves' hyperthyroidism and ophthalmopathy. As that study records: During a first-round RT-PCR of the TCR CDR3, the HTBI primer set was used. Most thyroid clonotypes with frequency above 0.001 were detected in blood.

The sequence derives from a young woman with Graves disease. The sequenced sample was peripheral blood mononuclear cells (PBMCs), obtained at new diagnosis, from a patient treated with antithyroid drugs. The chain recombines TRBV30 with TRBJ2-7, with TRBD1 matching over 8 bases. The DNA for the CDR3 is TGTGCCTGGAGTACTACAGGGGGCTACGAGCAGTACTTC. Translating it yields CAWSTTGGYEQYF. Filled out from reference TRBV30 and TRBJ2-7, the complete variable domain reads SQTIHQWPATLVQPVGSPLSLECTVEGTSNPNLYWYRQAAGRGLQLLFYSVGIGQISSEVPQNLSASRPQDRQFILSSKKLLLSDSGFYLCAWSTTGGYEQYFGPGTRLTVT.